This TCR beta chain was captured by sequencing in a study of graft-versus-host responses after intestinal transplantation. Background on the study: Induction with anti-thymocyte globulin, then tacrolimus and steroids for approximately three years, was given to all recipients.

For this clone: What it recognizes is unknown.

Findings and limits, study-wide: GvH clones surfaced in recipient marrow, some emerging earlier in ileum or blood.

TCRdb's table, derived via immunoSEQ multiplex PCR, lists solely in-frame clones and lacks some. The sample consists of tens of thousands of clones, approximately 95% of them appearing once. Germline V gives CDR1 LNHDA, CDR2 SQIVND (reference sequence). This CDR3 contains 13 residues. This material consisted of unstimulated CD8+ T cells sorted from spleen or lymph node cells, taken before transplant. The TCR was taken from a human donor who was the organ donor for an intestinal transplant. The V and J genes are TRBV19 and TRBJ2-5; 7 bases align to TRBD2. The J call is uncertain, as TRBJ2-7 better fits the DNA end. In nucleotides, the CDR3 is TGTGCCAGTAGTGACGGGGGGACTTACGAGCAGTACTTC. Translation gives CASSDGGTYEQYF.